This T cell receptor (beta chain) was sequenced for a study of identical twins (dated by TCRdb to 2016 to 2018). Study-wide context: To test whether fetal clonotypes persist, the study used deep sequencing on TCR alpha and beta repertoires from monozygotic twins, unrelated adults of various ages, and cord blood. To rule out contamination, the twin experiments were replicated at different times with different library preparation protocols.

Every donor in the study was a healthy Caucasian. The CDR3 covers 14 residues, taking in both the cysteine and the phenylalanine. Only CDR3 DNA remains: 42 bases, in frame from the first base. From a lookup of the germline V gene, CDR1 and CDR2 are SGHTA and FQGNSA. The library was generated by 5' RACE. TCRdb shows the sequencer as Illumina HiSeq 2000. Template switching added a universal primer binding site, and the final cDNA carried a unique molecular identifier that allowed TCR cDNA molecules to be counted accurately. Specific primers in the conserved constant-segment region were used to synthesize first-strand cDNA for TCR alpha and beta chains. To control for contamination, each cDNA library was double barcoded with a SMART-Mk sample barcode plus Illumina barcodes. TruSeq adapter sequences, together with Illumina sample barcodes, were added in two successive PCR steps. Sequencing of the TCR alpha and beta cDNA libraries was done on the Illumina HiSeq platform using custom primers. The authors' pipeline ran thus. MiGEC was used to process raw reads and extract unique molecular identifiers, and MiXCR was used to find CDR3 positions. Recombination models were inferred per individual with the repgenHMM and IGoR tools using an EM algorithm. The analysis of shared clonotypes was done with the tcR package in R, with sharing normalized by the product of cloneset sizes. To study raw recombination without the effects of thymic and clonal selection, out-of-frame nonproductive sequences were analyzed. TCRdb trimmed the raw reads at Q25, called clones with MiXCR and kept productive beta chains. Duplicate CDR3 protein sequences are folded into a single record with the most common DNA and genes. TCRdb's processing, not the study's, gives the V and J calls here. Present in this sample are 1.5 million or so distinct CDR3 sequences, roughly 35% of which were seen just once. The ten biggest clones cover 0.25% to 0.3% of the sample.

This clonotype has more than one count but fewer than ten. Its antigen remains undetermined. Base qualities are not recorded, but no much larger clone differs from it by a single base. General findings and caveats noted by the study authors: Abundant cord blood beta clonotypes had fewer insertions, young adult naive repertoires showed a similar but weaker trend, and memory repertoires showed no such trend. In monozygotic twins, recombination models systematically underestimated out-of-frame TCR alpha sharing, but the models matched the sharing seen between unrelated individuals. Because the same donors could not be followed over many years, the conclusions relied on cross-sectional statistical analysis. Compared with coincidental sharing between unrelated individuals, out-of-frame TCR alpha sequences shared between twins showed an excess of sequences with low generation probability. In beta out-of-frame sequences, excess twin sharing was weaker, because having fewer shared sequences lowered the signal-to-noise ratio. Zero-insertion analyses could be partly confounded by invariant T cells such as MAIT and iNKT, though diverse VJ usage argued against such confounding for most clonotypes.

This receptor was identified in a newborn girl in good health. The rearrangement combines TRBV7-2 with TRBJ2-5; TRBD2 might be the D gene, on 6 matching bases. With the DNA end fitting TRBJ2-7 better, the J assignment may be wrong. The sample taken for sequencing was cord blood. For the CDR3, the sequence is CASSLRRVDNEQYF. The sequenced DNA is TGTGCCAGCAGCTTAAGGAGGGTTGACAACGAGCAGTACTTC.